Given below is one TCR beta chain in context. This entry comes from a study of cytomegalovirus exposure and HLA in healthy donors. Every donor was a healthy person donating bone marrow. Germline V CDR1 and CDR2: SGDLS, YYNGEE. The germline V and J ends were trimmed by 0 bases and 7 bases, with 10 bases remaining between them. CDR3 length equals 14 residues. PCR primers comprised 60 Vbeta and 13 Jbeta primers. Repertoires were generated with immunoSEQ multiplex PCR, while TCRdb's copy carries only in-frame clones and drops some. The sample lists 110,000 to 150,000 clones; 75% to 90% were seen once. The sequenced material came from PBMCs. This chain links TRBV9 with TRBJ2-2; possibly TRBD1 for D (5 bases). The receptor was isolated from a female donor in good health and CMV-seronegative. Here the CDR3 DNA reads TGTGCCAGCAGCGTAGGTGGGGCCCTCGGGGAGCTGTTTTTT. Translated: CASSVGGALGELFF.